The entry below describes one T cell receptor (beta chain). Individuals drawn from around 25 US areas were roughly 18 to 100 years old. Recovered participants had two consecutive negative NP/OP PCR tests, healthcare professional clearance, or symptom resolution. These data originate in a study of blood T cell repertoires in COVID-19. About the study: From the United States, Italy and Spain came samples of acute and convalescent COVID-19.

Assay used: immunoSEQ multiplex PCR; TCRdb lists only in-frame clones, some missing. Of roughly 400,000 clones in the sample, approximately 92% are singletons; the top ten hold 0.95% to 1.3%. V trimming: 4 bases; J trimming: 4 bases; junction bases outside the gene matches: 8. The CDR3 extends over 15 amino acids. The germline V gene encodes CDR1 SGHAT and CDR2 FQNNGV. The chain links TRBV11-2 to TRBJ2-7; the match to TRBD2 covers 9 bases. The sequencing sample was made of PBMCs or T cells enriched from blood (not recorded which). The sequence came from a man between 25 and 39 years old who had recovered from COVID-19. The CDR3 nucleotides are TGTGCCAGCAGCTATAGCGGGGGCTTCGGGTACGAGCAGTACTTC. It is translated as CASSYSGGFGYEQYF.